Following are 16 T cell receptor beta chains from one sample sequenced in a study of blood T cell repertoires in COVID-19. This table comes from immunoSEQ multiplex PCR, and its TCRdb copy is limited to in-frame clones, with some not included. The table lists under 170,000 clones, around 86% of them singletons, with under 3.5% in the top ten. The sample comprised peripheral blood. The source is a man aged 65 to 79 with acute or convalescent COVID-19.

This clone was observed a few times. The J gene is TRBJ1-1, the V gene TRBV21-1; the table assigns TRBD1, which was not confirmed against the DNA. TRBV21-1 is shown as a pseudogene. This CDR3 has 15 residues. CDR3: CASSLRTGECSEAFF. The CDR3, as DNA: TGTGCCAGCAGCCTTCGGACAGGGGAATGTAGTGAAGCTTTCTTT.

This clone turned up a few times. The chain carries TRBV19 and TRBJ1-2; 10 bases are shared with TRBD1. The junction had 6 bases not matched to a gene; V was cut back by 8 bases and J by 6 bases. CDR3 length: 13 residues. From germline, CDR1 is LNHDA and CDR2 SQIVND (reference sequence). As DNA, the CDR3 is TGTGCCAGTCGTGACAGGGGGCAGGATGGCTACACCTTC. Translated: CASRDRGQDGYTF.

The chain recombines TRBV28 with TRBJ2-1; weak D call: TRBD2 (6 bases). Germline CDR1 and CDR2: MDHEN and SYDVKM. The CDR3 sequence is 14 residues long. Trimming shortened V by 7 bases and J by 5 bases, and 15 bases separated the two germline ends. In DNA, the CDR3 is TGTGCCAGCATCGAGGGAGGTCGACACAATGAGCAGTTCTTC. It translates to CASIEGGRHNEQFF. The full variable domain, in which reference TRBV28 and TRBJ2-1 provide the parts outside the CDR3, is DVKVTQSSRYLVKRTGEKVFLECVQDMDHENMFWYRQDPGLGLRLIYFSYDVKMKEKGDIPEGYSVSREKKERFSLILESASTNQTSMYLCASIEGGRHNEQFFGPGTRLTVL.

This clone was found once. The chain combines TRBV28 with TRBJ1-2, with TRBD1 as a possible D gene (5 bases). Germline loops: CDR1 MDHEN, CDR2 SYDVKM. The CDR3 is made up of 17 amino acids. Trimming cost V 5 bases and J 0 bases, with 19 bases left between them. This chain's CDR3 is CASSLLRGGLANYGYTF. The CDR3 nucleotides read TGTGCCAGCAGTCTCCTAAGGGGAGGGCTGGCTAACTATGGCTACACCTTC.

This chain uses TRBV11-2 with TRBJ2-7, with TRBD2 matching over 10 bases. The CDR3 loop spans 15 amino acids. From germline, CDR1 is SGHAT and CDR2 FQNNGV. Germline trimming cut 4 bases from V and 0 bases from J; bases unmatched to any gene: 3. The CDR3 DNA reads TGTGCCAGCAGCTCATCTAGCGGGAGCTCCTACGAGCAGTACTTC. Encoded protein: CASSSSSGSSYEQYF.

The chain has TRBV2 and TRBJ1-1; D perhaps matches TRBD1 (6 bases). The germline V gene has CDR1 SNHLY and CDR2 FYNNEI. The length of the CDR3 is 14 residues. The V and J ends lost 2 bases and 7 bases respectively, with 14 bases between them. The CDR3 loop is CASSELVRGSEAFF. The CDR3 DNA reads TGTGCCAGCAGTGAATTGGTCAGGGGCAGTGAAGCTTTCTTT.

The chain is built from TRBV27 and TRBJ2-5; 11 bases match TRBD1. Germline assignment: CDR1 MNHEY and CDR2 SMNVEV (reference sequence). The CDR3 has 15 residues. The V gene end was trimmed by 6 bases and the J gene end by 3 bases; junction bases not matched to a gene: 6. The CDR3 is CASRRTGGGEETQYF. The DNA for the CDR3 is TGTGCCAGCAGGAGGACAGGGGGCGGGGAAGAGACCCAGTACTTC.

The rearrangement joins TRBV5-1 to TRBJ2-7, with TRBD1 identical over 9 bases. This CDR3 has 15 amino acids. The germline gives CDR1 SGHRS, CDR2 YFSETQ. V was clipped by 3 bases and J by 2 bases; unmatched bases: 6. The CDR3 nucleotides are TGCGCCAGCAGCTCTGGGACAGGGCGAACCTACGAGCAGTACTTC. This codes for CASSSGTGRTYEQYF.

The chain joins TRBV4-2 to TRBJ1-5; 9 bases are shared with TRBD1. The CDR3 totals 15 residues. V lost 1 base to trimming and J lost 6 bases; unmatched junction nucleotides: 4. Germline CDR1 reads LGHNA; CDR2 reads YNFKEQ. This CDR3 is CASSQVTGGGQPQHF. As DNA, the CDR3 is TGTGCCAGCAGCCAAGTCACAGGGGGCGGTCAGCCCCAGCATTTT.

CDR3 protein: CASSGLAGAAGELFF. CDR3 nucleotide sequence: TGCGCCAGCAGCGGACTAGCGGGAGCGGCCGGGGAGCTGTTTTTT. V is TRBV5-1 and J is TRBJ2-2; 13 nucleotides match TRBD2. Germline values: CDR1 SGHRS, CDR2 YFSETQ. V lost 4 bases, J lost 6 bases, and 3 bases stayed unmatched. The CDR3 runs 15 residues. Using reference TRBV5-1 and TRBJ2-2 for the parts outside the CDR3, the full variable domain is KAGVTQTPRYLIKTRGQQVTLSCSPISGHRSVSWYQQTPGQGLQFLFEYFSETQRNKGNFPGRFSGRQFSNSRSEMNVSTLELGDSALYLCASSGLAGAAGELFFGEGSRLTVL.

The rearrangement links TRBV15 to TRBJ2-5; D possibly corresponds to TRBD1 (6 bases). The length of the CDR3 is 15 residues. The germline CDR1 and CDR2 sequences are LNHNV and YYDKDF (reference sequence). Trimming left V 0 bases short and J 4 bases short, with 12 bases between. The CDR3 DNA is TGTGCCACCAGCAGAGATCAGGGGACGGGAGAGACCCAGTACTTC. It specifies CATSRDQGTGETQYF.

The chain joins TRBV5-4 to TRBJ2-3, with a tentative D call TRBD2 (6 bases). Per germline, CDR1 SGHNT and CDR2 YYREEE (reference sequence). The CDR3 runs 17 residues. V lost 2 bases, J lost 4 bases, and 20 bases lay in between. This CDR3 is CASSFGRGWGFADTQYF. For the CDR3, the DNA is TGTGCCAGCAGCTTTGGGCGGGGTTGGGGTTTTGCAGATACGCAGTATTTT.

CDR3 bases: TGCGCCAGCAGCCGGACAGGGGGCGCAGGTGGCTACACCTTC. This translates into CASSRTGGAGGYTF. The chain combines TRBV5-1 with TRBJ1-2; 11 bases agree with TRBD1. The CDR3 has 14 amino acids. Trimming removed 4 bases from V and 7 bases from J; junction bases left unmatched: 6. The V gene's germline CDR1 is SGHRS and CDR2 YFSETQ.

This chain joins TRBV7-2 and TRBJ2-3, with TRBD2 matching over 12 bases. Germline CDR1 reads SGHTA; CDR2 reads FQGNSA. The CDR3 is 16 residues long. The V segment lost 5 bases and the J segment 4 bases; nucleotides outside the gene matches: 7. CDR3 residues: CASSRRLAGESDTQYF. CDR3 nucleotide sequence: TGTGCCAGCAGCCGCCGACTAGCGGGAGAGTCAGATACGCAGTATTTT. Using reference TRBV7-2 and TRBJ2-3 for the parts outside the CDR3, the full variable domain is GAGVSQSPSNKVTEKGKDVELRCDPISGHTALYWYRQSLGQGLEFLIYFQGNSAPDKSGLPSDRFSAERTGGSVSTLTIQRTQQEDSAVYLCASSRRLAGESDTQYFGPGTRLTVL.

The chain is built from TRBV6-5 and TRBJ2-7; 8 positions match TRBD1. The germline V gene has CDR1 MNHEY and CDR2 SVGAGI. V shed 0 bases and J 4 bases; nucleotides not matched to a gene: 5. The CDR3 covers 15 residues. CDR3: CASSYSGDRLYEQYF. As DNA, the CDR3 is TGTGCCAGCAGTTACTCGGGGGACAGGCTATACGAGCAGTACTTC.

The V call is TRBV10-1, the J call TRBJ2-7, with D tentatively TRBD2 (6 bases). From germline, CDR1 is WNHNN and CDR2 SYGVQD (reference sequence). V gave up 2 bases and J gave up 7 bases, with 6 bases separating them. This CDR3 spans 11 amino acids. For the CDR3, the DNA is TGCGCCAGCAGTGAGGGGGGGGAGCAGTACTTC. Protein: CASSEGGEQYF.